This TCR beta chain was documented in a study of molecular identifiers for immune sequencing clone quantification. This clonotype was recorded many times. Bulk libraries came from a prior protocol with listed TCR primers. Each CDR3 protein is one row after TCRdb ran MiXCR on the PCR reads. The table lists some 320,000 distinct CDR3 sequences, 20% to 25% of them singletons. Germline trimming cut 5 bases from V and 4 bases from J; bases unmatched to any gene: 8. This CDR3 is 14 amino acids long. Germline lookup yields CDR1 SEHNR and CDR2 FQNEAQ (reference sequence). The source of this sequence is a human donor in good health. Some libraries in this study had Jurkat cell RNA spiked in. V is TRBV7-9 and J is TRBJ2-7; 7 bases are shared with TRBD1. Sequencing used naive CD8+ T cells from blood, with Jurkat cell RNA spiked in. Stated subset: FACS-sorted CD8+CD4-CCR7+CD45RA+ naive T cells. The DNA of the CDR3 is TGTGCCAGCAGCCCAGACAGGGACCTATACGAGCAGTACTTC. This translates into CASSPDRDLYEQYF.